This T cell receptor beta chain derives from a study of T cells after yellow fever vaccination. This clonotype has a count of ten or more. V lost 10 bases to trimming and J lost 7 bases, with 19 bases between them. This CDR3 is 14 amino acids long. CDR1 and CDR2 (germline): ENHRY, SYGVKD. In TCRdb, the 5' RACE reads were re-called with MiXCR into one record per CDR3 protein. The sample carries 160,000 or so distinct CDR3 sequences, 6% to 7.5% recorded once. This receptor was identified in a young man who received the YFV17D yellow fever vaccine. The J gene is TRBJ1-4, the V gene TRBV10-3; D unresolved. The source was CD4+ T cells sorted from PBMCs, collected less than 6 days after the first yellow fever vaccination. CDR3 DNA: TGTGCCACCGGAGATGGGTCCGCCTTTGAAAAACTGTTTTTT. Encoded protein: CATGDGSAFEKLFF.